These T cell receptor beta chains were read from a single sample in a study of tumor-infiltrating lymphocytes in primary liver carcinoma. TCRdb independently ran MiXCR on the multiplex PCR reads; one entry per CDR3 protein. The sample includes some 180,000 distinct CDR3 sequences, less than 65% of them seen just once. The sample was peripheral blood. The receptor set was obtained from a man in his forties or fifties with primary liver carcinoma and hepatitis B virus infection. The CDR3 runs from the conserved cysteine through the conserved F or W. A D gene is named only where the DNA matches it firmly. The listing skips clone size in some rows; elsewhere it reads once, few, many or a size class.

>TRBJ2-7|TRBD2|-|TRBV29-1
CSARGTSGSGYEQYF
TGCAGCGCCCGAGGGACTAGCGGGAGTGGGTACGAGCAGTACTTC
>TRBJ2-2|TRBD2|-|TRBV30
CAFGGGAGELFF
TGTGCCTTTGGGGGAGGGGCCGGGGAGCTGTTTTTT
>TRBJ2-2|-|-|TRBV11-2
CAISLTDGELFF
TGTGCCATCAGCTTGACAGACGGGGAGCTGTTTTTT
>TRBJ1-2|-|-|TRBV29-1
CSVEVGSYYGYTF
TGCAGCGTTGAGGTAGGATCTTACTATGGCTACACCTTC
>TRBJ2-1|-|-|TRBV29-1
CTVWDLEQFF
TGCACCGTGTGGGACTTAGAGCAGTTCTTC
>TRBJ2-2|-|few|TRBV11-2
CVSSFGIPNTGELFF
TGTGTCAGCAGCTTTGGGATACCGAACACCGGGGAGCTGTTTTTT
>TRBJ1-1|-|many|TRBV11-2
CASNRPLPITEAFF
TGTGCCAGCAACAGACCCCTCCCCATCACTGAAGCTTTCTTT
>TRBJ2-5|-|-|TRBV6-5
CASSYGSGGSSYF
TGTGCCAGCAGTTACGGGTCAGGAGGGAGTTCGTACTTC
>TRBJ2-7|TRBD2|few|TRBV10-3
CAISSFGGDFYEQYF
TGTGCCATCAGTTCCTTCGGGGGGGATTTCTACGAGCAGTACTTC
>TRBJ2-1|TRBD1|few|TRBV29-1
CSAPGTGVIGEQFF
TGCAGCGCCCCCGGGACAGGGGTGATCGGTGAGCAGTTCTTC
>TRBJ2-3|-|-|TRBV11-2
CASSPPGLENTQYF
TGTGCCAGCAGCCCGCCGGGCCTAGAGAATACACAGTATTTT
>TRBJ1-4|TRBD1|few|TRBV29-1
CSVGDSREKLFF
TGCAGCGTTGGGGACAGTCGAGAAAAACTGTTTTTT
>TRBJ2-1|TRBD1|few|TRBV24-1
CATRTGGQSYNEQFF
TGTGCCACCAGGACTGGGGGACAGAGCTACAATGAGCAGTTCTTC
>TRBJ2-6|TRBD2|-|TRBV4-1
CASSQDLGLAGGPDGANVLTF
TGCGCCAGCAGCCAAGATTTGGGACTAGCGGGAGGGCCGGACGGGGCCAACGTCCTGACTTTC
>TRBJ1-5|-|-|TRBV30
CAWRGGINQPQHF
TGTGCCTGGAGAGGTGGGATCAATCAGCCCCAGCATTTT
>TRBJ2-7|-|-|TRBV12-3/TRBV12-4
CASRYGQGRNEQHF
TGTGCCAGCAGATATGGACAAGGAAGGAACGAGCAGCACTTC
>TRBJ2-4|-|many|TRBV29-1
CSVDVEGQAYF
TGCAGCGTTGACGTGGAGGGCCAGGCATACTTC
>TRBJ2-7|TRBD1|-|TRBV29-1
CSAVTGDTSYEQYF
TGCAGCGCGGTAACAGGGGACACTTCCTACGAGCAGTACTTC
>TRBJ2-3|-|-|TRBV12-3/TRBV12-4
CASSLNPPSTQYF
TGTGCCAGCAGTTTAAACCCCCCGAGTACGCAGTATTTT
>TRBJ2-5|-|many|TRBV4-2
CASSQGKRGEETQYF
TGTGCCAGCAGCCAAGGGAAGCGTGGGGAAGAGACCCAGTACTTC
>TRBJ2-1|-|once|TRBV11-2
CASSLSHSYYNEKFF
TGTGCCAGCAGCTTAAGTCATTCCTACTACAATGAGAAGTTCTTC
>TRBJ2-5|TRBD1|-|TRBV29-1
CSVEGQPETQYF
TGCAGCGTTGAGGGACAGCCAGAGACCCAGTACTTC
>TRBJ2-7|-|-|TRBV7-9
CASSSSGVSDEQYF
TGTGCCAGCAGCTCTTCAGGGGTTTCGGACGAGCAGTACTTC
>TRBJ2-7|-|-|TRBV12-3/TRBV12-4
CASNIDGYSYEQYF
TGTGCCAGCAATATTGACGGTTATTCCTACGAGCAGTACTTC
>TRBJ2-7|TRBD1|few|TRBV5-6
CARSSGQGAYEQYF
TGTGCCAGGAGCTCGGGGCAGGGGGCCTACGAGCAGTACTTC
>TRBJ2-7|-|-|TRBV6-1
CASSYSRGASYEQYF
TGTGCCAGCAGTTACTCAAGGGGGGCCTCCTACGAGCAGTACTTC
>TRBJ2-6|-|-|TRBV11-2
CASSLTDGANVLTF
TGTGCCAGCAGCTTAACCGACGGGGCCAACGTCCTGACTTTC
>TRBJ2-4|-|-|TRBV30
CAWNSGSNIQYF
TGTGCCTGGAATTCTGGGTCGAACATTCAGTACTTC
>TRBJ2-1|-|many|TRBV11-2
CASSFGERYNEQFF
TGTGCCAGCAGCTTTGGAGAGCGGTACAATGAGCAGTTCTTC
>TRBJ2-7|TRBD2|-|TRBV7-8
CVSSLGGTSSGNEQLF
TGTGTCAGCAGCTTAGGGGGGACTAGCAGCGGCAATGAGCAGTTATTC
>TRBJ2-2|-|-|TRBV6-1
CASSEVGVGSGELFF
TGTGCCAGCAGTGAAGTGGGGGTGGGGAGCGGGGAGCTGTTTTTT
>TRBJ2-7|-|once|TRBV6-5
CASSYSLGTYEQYF
TGTGCCAGTAGTTACTCCCTAGGGACCTACGAGCAGTACTTC
>TRBJ2-7|-|-|TRBV10-2
CADSRGTGYEQYF
TGCGCCGACTCGAGAGGAACGGGATACGAGCAGTACTTC
>TRBJ2-3|-|-|TRBV11-2
CASSLNGRSTDTQYF
TGTGCCAGCAGCCTAAACGGGAGATCCACAGATACGCAGTATTTT
>TRBJ1-5|-|-|TRBV5-5
CASILELGRGQPQHF
TGTGCCAGCATCTTGGAGCTAGGACGGGGTCAGCCCCAGCATTTT
>TRBJ1-1|-|-|TRBV10-3
CAIRGTQGNTEAFF
TGTGCCATCAGGGGAACACAGGGGAACACTGAAGCTTTCTTT
>TRBJ2-1|TRBD2|-|TRBV12-3/TRBV12-4
CASSSGLAGSPYEQFF
TGTGCCAGCAGTTCAGGACTAGCGGGTTCGCCGTATGAGCAGTTCTTC
>TRBJ2-2|TRBD1|-|TRBV6-5
CASSKQTGFGELFF
TGTGCCAGCAGTAAACAGACAGGGTTCGGGGAGCTGTTTTTT
>TRBJ2-7|-|-|TRBV11-1
CASSLRQGNCELYF
TGTGCCAGCAGCTTACGGCAGGGAAACTGCGAGCTGTACTTC
>TRBJ1-5|-|few|TRBV5-5
CASSLDPHGSNQPQHF
TGTGCCAGCAGCTTGGACCCCCACGGTAGCAATCAGCCCCAGCATTTT
>TRBJ2-1|-|-|TRBV11-2
CASSLEAASRANEQFF
TGTGCCAGCAGCTTAGAGGCTGCTAGCAGGGCCAATGAGCAGTTCTTC
>TRBJ2-2|TRBD2|-|TRBV12-3/TRBV12-4
CASSRYPSAGGPGGELFF
TGTGCCAGCAGCCGTTACCCGTCTGCGGGAGGGCCAGGCGGGGAGCTGTTTTTT
>TRBJ2-3|-|-|TRBV6-1
CASSTGGRLSTDTQYF
TGTGCCAGCAGTACTGGGGGACGGTTAAGCACAGATACGCAGTATTTT
>TRBJ2-3|TRBD2|-|TRBV6-2/TRBV6-3
CASRGGAPTATQYF
TGTGCCAGCAGGGGAGGGGCTCCGACGGCTACGCAGTATTTT
>TRBJ1-2|TRBD1|few|TRBV30
CARNDRDWGYTF
TGTGCCCGGAACGACAGGGATTGGGGTTACACCTTC
>TRBJ2-3|-|-|TRBV13
CVSSPPSYPDTQYF
TGTGTCAGCAGCCCCCCTTCTTACCCAGATACGCAGTATTTT
>TRBJ1-6|-|-|TRBV6-1
CASILTQGSTSPLHF
TGTGCCAGCATACTCACACAGGGTTCAACTTCACCCCTCCACTTT
>TRBJ2-3|-|-|TRBV4-1
CTSSDGPTDTQYF
TGCACCAGCAGCGACGGTCCCACAGATACGCAGTATTTT
>TRBJ2-7|-|-|TRBV7-9
CASSPPGDYEQYF
TGTGCCAGCAGCCCTCCCGGGGACTACGAGCAGTACTTC
>TRBJ2-5|-|-|TRBV5-6
CTSSQHGSARGTQYF
TGTACCAGCAGCCAACACGGTTCAGCAAGGGGGACCCAGTACTTC
>TRBJ2-7|-|-|TRBV10-1
CASSLGGPGDEQYF
TGCGCCAGCAGCCTCGGGGGACCCGGAGACGAGCAGTACTTC
>TRBJ1-2|-|-|TRBV4-1
CNSSQGLTENYGYTF
TGCAACAGCAGCCAAGGATTGACGGAGAACTATGGCTACACCTTC